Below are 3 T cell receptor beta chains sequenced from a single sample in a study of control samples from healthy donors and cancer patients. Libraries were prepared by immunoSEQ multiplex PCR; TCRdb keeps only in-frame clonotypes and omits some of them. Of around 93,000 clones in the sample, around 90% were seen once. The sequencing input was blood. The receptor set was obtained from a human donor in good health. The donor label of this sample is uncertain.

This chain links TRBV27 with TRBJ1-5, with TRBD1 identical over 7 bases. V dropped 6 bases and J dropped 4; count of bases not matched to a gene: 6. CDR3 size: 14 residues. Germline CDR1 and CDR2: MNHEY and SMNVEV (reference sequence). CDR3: CASRPGTENQPQHF. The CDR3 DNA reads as TGTGCCAGCAGACCCGGGACAGAAAATCAGCCCCAGCATTTT.

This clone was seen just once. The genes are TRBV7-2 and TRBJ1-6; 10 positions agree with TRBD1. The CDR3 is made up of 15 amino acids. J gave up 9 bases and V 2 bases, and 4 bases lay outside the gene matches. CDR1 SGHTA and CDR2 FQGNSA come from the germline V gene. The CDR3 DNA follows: TGTGCCAGCAGCTTAAAGGGACAGGGGATTTCACCCCTCCACTTT. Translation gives CASSLKGQGISPLHF.

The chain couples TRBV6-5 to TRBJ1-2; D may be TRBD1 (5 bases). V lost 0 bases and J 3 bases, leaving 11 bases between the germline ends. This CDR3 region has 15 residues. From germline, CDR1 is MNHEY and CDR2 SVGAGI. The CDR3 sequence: CASSYSRGADYGYTF. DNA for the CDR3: TGTGCCAGCAGTTACTCAAGGGGTGCGGACTATGGCTACACCTTC.